Presented here are 25 T cell receptor beta chains from one specimen sequenced in a study of T cell responses to AZD1222 COVID-19 vaccine. Only in-frame clones appear in the TCRdb table, and some are missing; sequencing was by immunoSEQ multiplex PCR. Of approximately 84,000 clones listed, more than 80% were seen once; the top ten hold roughly 2.4%. This specimen was peripheral blood, taken 28 days after the second AZD1222 dose. These receptors were collected from an adult who received the AZD1222 COVID-19 vaccine.

This clone has more than one count but fewer than ten. The rearrangement joins TRBV10-3 to TRBJ1-2; TRBD1 is a possible D gene (5 bases). Germline assignment: CDR1 ENHRY and CDR2 SYGVKD. The CDR3 covers 13 residues. The V and J ends lost 5 bases and 8 bases respectively, with 15 bases between them. The CDR3 nucleotides read TGTGCCATCAGTTCTATGGGGACTTTGGGCTACACCTTC. This encodes CAISSMGTLGYTF.

A note on this clone: The sample holds other DNA sequences that translate to the same CDR3. The chain uses TRBV7-9 and TRBJ1-5; D uncertain. This CDR3 comprises 12 residues. V lost 5 bases and J lost 7, with 9 bases in between. Germline CDR1 and CDR2: SEHNR and FQNEAQ (reference sequence). The CDR3, as DNA: TGTGCCAGCAGCCTAGGGTCACAGCCCCAGCATTTT. Amino acid sequence: CASSLGSQPQHF.

The V call is TRBV21-1, the J call TRBJ2-7; TRBD1, as called in the table, went unchecked against the DNA. TRBV21-1 is described as a pseudogene. This CDR3 spans 19 amino acids. The CDR3 sequence is CASSPPGHKTGWVNYEQYF. The CDR3 DNA follows: TGTGCCAGCAGCCCACCGGGACACAAAACGGGATGGGTAAACTACGAGCAGTACTTC.

The rearrangement links TRBV2 to TRBJ1-5; tentatively, D is TRBD1 (6 bases). Germline values: CDR1 SNHLY, CDR2 FYNNEI. The V gene lost 2 bases and the J gene lost 7 bases, with 15 bases spanning the gap. CDR3 size: 15 residues. CDR3 sequence reads: CASSELGGPGQPQHF. The CDR3 DNA reads TGTGCCAGCAGTGAATTGGGGGGGCCGGGGCAGCCCCAGCATTTT. The full variable domain, rest sourced from reference TRBV2 and TRBJ1-5, is EPEVTQTPSHQVTQMGQEVILRCVPISNHLYFYWYRQILGQKVEFLVSFYNNEISEKSEIFDDQFSVERPDGSNFTLKIRSTKLEDSAMYFCASSELGGPGQPQHFGDGTRLSIL.

The chain employs TRBV27 and TRBJ2-7; unclear D gene. CDR3 length: 15 amino acids. Trimming cost V 6 bases and J 3 bases, with 18 bases left between them. Germline V gene lookup returns CDR1 MNHEY and CDR2 SMNVEV (reference sequence). The CDR3 bases are TGTGCCAGCAGCTTCTCAGGCCGCGCTGGCTACGAGCAGTACTTC. It encodes CASSFSGRAGYEQYF.

The count of this clone is one. This chain connects TRBV9 to TRBJ2-7; D perhaps matches TRBD2 (6 bases). CDR3 size: 15 residues. V was clipped by 2 bases and J by 4 bases, with 16 bases between them. Germline V gene sequence: CDR1 SGDLS, CDR2 YYNGEE. This CDR3 reads CASSVGSGSGYEQYF. As DNA, the CDR3 is TGTGCCAGCAGCGTTGGATCCGGTAGCGGTTACGAGCAGTACTTC.

The gene calls are TRBV4-2 and TRBJ2-2; 10 positions agree with TRBD1. The CDR3 consists of 15 residues. J was trimmed by 5 bases and V by 4 bases; bases with no gene match: 4. From germline, CDR1 is LGHNA and CDR2 YNFKEQ. In DNA form, the CDR3 reads TGTGCCAGCAGCCCGGACAGGGGGGGGACCGGGGAGCTGTTTTTT. It translates to CASSPDRGGTGELFF.

This chain uses TRBV6-1 with TRBJ1-5; TRBD1 is a possible D gene (5 bases). Deletions cut 3 bases from V and 4 bases from J, with 10 bases between. CDR1 is MNHNS, CDR2 SASEGT, per germline. CDR3 length: 14 amino acids. The DNA of the CDR3 is TGTGCCAGCAGTGATGGGGCGGGGAATCAGCCCCAGCATTTT. It yields the protein CASSDGAGNQPQHF.

This chain uses TRBV6-2 or TRBV6-3 with TRBJ2-7; no definite D call. Trimming stripped 2 bases from V and 6 bases from J, with 8 bases between. The CDR3 covers 12 residues. Germline V CDR1 and CDR2: MNHEY, SVGEGT. CDR3 coding DNA: TGTGCCAGCAGTTACGGGCACCGCGAGCAGTACTTC. It codes for CASSYGHREQYF.

V and J are TRBV6-5 and TRBJ1-4, with 11 bases lining up with TRBD1. CDR1 and CDR2 from the germline V gene are MNHEY and SVGAGI. The CDR3 spans 15 residues. V lost 2 bases and J lost 7; bases outside the gene matches: 3. The CDR3: CASSYGTGGGEKLFF. CDR3 sequence (DNA): TGTGCCAGCAGTTACGGGACAGGGGGTGGTGAAAAACTGTTTTTT.

This rearrangement joins TRBV5-1 to TRBJ2-6; no clear D. This CDR3 has 15 amino acids. Trimming removed 8 bases from V and 0 bases from J, with 12 bases in between. The germline V gene has CDR1 SGHRS and CDR2 YFSETQ. This CDR3 reads CASRAEFSGANVLTF. The CDR3 nucleotides are TGCGCCAGTCGGGCGGAGTTCTCTGGGGCCAACGTCCTGACTTTC. Together with reference TRBV5-1 and TRBJ2-6, the CDR3 gives the full variable domain: KAGVTQTPRYLIKTRGQQVTLSCSPISGHRSVSWYQQTPGQGLQFLFEYFSETQRNKGNFPGRFSGRQFSNSRSEMNVSTLELGDSALYLCASRAEFSGANVLTFGAGSRLTVL.

This clone has more than one count but fewer than ten. The chain recombines TRBV7-8 with TRBJ1-2; 8 positions match TRBD1. The CDR3 spans 15 residues. V lost 1 base, J lost 5 bases, and 6 bases stayed unmatched. The germline gives CDR1 SGHVS, CDR2 FQNEAQ. The DNA of the CDR3 is TGTGCCAGCAGCTTAGGGGACAGGCCTAGATATGGCTACACCTTC. It is translated as CASSLGDRPRYGYTF.

This clone occurred once. Written as DNA, the CDR3 is TGTGCCAGCAGTTTAGCAGCGGGAGGGCCGGGCGAGCAGTACTTC. Its translation: CASSLAAGGPGEQYF. The V gene is TRBV27, the J gene TRBJ2-7; 10 nucleotides line up with TRBD2. CDR1 is MNHEY, CDR2 SMNVEV, per germline (reference sequence). The CDR3 sequence is 15 residues long. Trimming removed 2 bases from V and 6 bases from J; junction bases left unmatched: 7.

V usage is TRBV5-5 and J usage is TRBJ1-6, with 9 bases lining up with TRBD1. V gave up 0 bases and J gave up 11 bases; unmatched junction bases: 6. The CDR3 loop spans 15 amino acids. Germline assignment: CDR1 SGHKS and CDR2 YYEKEE (reference sequence). The CDR3 reads CASSLGWDRAAPLHF. For the CDR3, the DNA is TGTGCCAGCAGCTTGGGGTGGGACAGGGCTGCACCCCTCCACTTT.

V is TRBV10-2 and J is TRBJ2-5; 10 bases agree with TRBD2. Germline CDR1 and CDR2: WSHSY and SAAADI. The trim removed 6 bases at V and 4 bases at J, leaving 8 bases unmatched. The CDR3 loop spans 15 amino acids. The CDR3 nucleotides read TGCGCCAGCAGCCCTCGGACTAGCGGCTCAGAGACCCAGTACTTC. Its translation is CASSPRTSGSETQYF.

This chain joins TRBV6-2 or TRBV6-3 and TRBJ2-7, with D uncertain. CDR3 length: 11 residues. V was shortened by 5 bases and J by 2 bases, with 4 bases between the two germline ends. Germline CDR1 reads MNHEY; CDR2 reads SVGEGT. CDR3 bases: TGTGCCAGCAGTCGAACCTACGAGCAGTACTTC. Translation gives CASSRTYEQYF.

Only a few counts were recorded for this clone. V is TRBV4-2 and J is TRBJ2-7; D uncertain. V was clipped by 5 bases and J by 7 bases, with 15 bases between them. The length of the CDR3 is 13 residues. Per the germline V gene, CDR1 is LGHNA and CDR2 is YNFKEQ. This chain's CDR3 is CASSSWALGEQYF. CDR3 coding DNA: TGTGCCAGCAGCTCCTGGGCCCTAGGGGAGCAGTACTTC.

The V and J genes are TRBV30 and TRBJ1-5; D call uncertain. The V and J ends lost 2 bases and 7 bases respectively, with 15 bases between them. Germline CDR1 GTSNPN, CDR2 SVGIG (reference sequence). The length of the CDR3 is 14 residues. CDR3 sequence (DNA): TGTGCCTGGAGTAGTGGCACCTTGGGACAGCCCCAGCATTTT. Residues: CAWSSGTLGQPQHF.

This chain joins TRBV7-8 and TRBJ1-4; D unresolved. CDR1 and CDR2 from the germline V gene are SGHVS and FQNEAQ. Trimming removed 0 bases from V and 8 bases from J, with 13 bases in between. The CDR3 extends over 15 amino acids. CDR3 sequence reads: CASSLAVGSREKLFF. CDR3 bases: TGTGCCAGCAGCTTAGCGGTGGGGTCGAGAGAAAAACTGTTTTTT.

The chain combines TRBV14 with TRBJ1-1; D unclear. Per the germline V gene, CDR1 is SGHDN and CDR2 is FVKESK. The CDR3 has 13 amino acids. V was pared by 5 bases and J by 1 base, with 8 bases between. The CDR3 here is CASSFQANTEAFF. CDR3 coding DNA: TGTGCCAGCAGCTTTCAGGCGAACACTGAAGCTTTCTTT. The full variable domain, rest sourced from reference TRBV14 and TRBJ1-1, is EAGVTQFPSHSVIEKGQTVTLRCDPISGHDNLYWYRRVMGKEIKFLLHFVKESKQDESGMPNNRFLAERTGGTYSTLKVQPAELEDSGVYFCASSFQANTEAFFGQGTRLTVV.

The J gene is TRBJ2-6, the V gene TRBV9, with TRBD1 matching over 11 bases. Germline-derived CDR1 and CDR2 are SGDLS and YYNGEE. This CDR3 has 16 amino acids. The V gene end was trimmed by 3 bases and the J gene end by 2 bases; junction bases not matched to a gene: 1. The CDR3 loop is CASSGTGGTGANVLTF. In nucleotides, the CDR3 is TGTGCCAGCAGCGGGACAGGGGGCACTGGGGCCAACGTCCTGACTTTC.

V usage is TRBV5-6 and J usage is TRBJ2-3, with D possibly TRBD1 on 6 matching bases. This CDR3 has 16 amino acids. Germline lookup yields CDR1 SGHDT and CDR2 YYEEEE. The V and J ends lost 0 bases and 0 bases respectively, with 11 bases between them. CDR3 residues: CASSLAGGGSTDTQYF. In DNA form, the CDR3 reads TGTGCCAGCAGCTTGGCTGGTGGGGGCAGCACAGATACGCAGTATTTT. The full variable domain, its missing parts supplied by reference TRBV5-6 and TRBJ2-3, is DAGVTQSPTHLIKTRGQQVTLRCSPKSGHDTVSWYQQALGQGPQFIFQYYEEEERQRGNFPDRFSGHQFPNYSSELNVNALLLGDSALYLCASSLAGGGSTDTQYFGPGTRLTVL.

CDR3: CASSFQGSWMNTEAFF. The DNA of the CDR3 is TGTGCCAGCAGCTTCCAGGGTTCTTGGATGAACACTGAAGCTTTCTTT. The rearrangement joins TRBV7-8 to TRBJ1-1; weak D call: TRBD1 (5 bases). Germline loops: CDR1 SGHVS, CDR2 FQNEAQ. The ends were cut back, 3 bases at V and 0 bases at J, with 14 bases in the middle. The length of the CDR3 is 16 residues.

V and J are TRBV21-1 and TRBJ1-2. TRBV21-1 is listed as a pseudogene. CDR3 length equals 14 residues. The CDR3 DNA reads TGTGCCAGCAGCCCCACAAGCCGACCGGGCGGCTACACCTTC. It specifies CASSPTSRPGGYTF.

The V gene is TRBV30, the J gene TRBJ1-4; D is unresolved. The length of the CDR3 is 13 residues. Germline V CDR1 and CDR2: GTSNPN, SVGIG (reference sequence). V was clipped by 2 bases and J by 6 bases, with 10 bases between them. The CDR3 bases are TGTGCCTGGAGTAGAAAGAACGATGAAAAACTGTTTTTT. Translating it yields CAWSRKNDEKLFF. The whole variable domain, remainder taken from reference TRBV30 and TRBJ1-4, is SQTIHQWPATLVQPVGSPLSLECTVEGTSNPNLYWYRQAAGRGLQLLFYSVGIGQISSEVPQNLSASRPQDRQFILSSKKLLLSDSGFYLCAWSRKNDEKLFFGSGTQLSVL.